A single sample gave rise to the 24 T cell receptor beta chains below, sequenced in a study of blood T cells in healthy people across ages. Next came a second PCR, run for about 6 to 12 cycles, which used a sample-barcoded 5' primer along with a J-beta primer mix. Via MiXCR, TCRdb re-called the 5' RACE reads, giving one row per CDR3 protein. The sample holds about 400,000 distinct CDR3 sequences, 50% to 60% seen once. The sequenced material came from blood. The receptors were sampled from a man in his 60s in good health.

The chain employs TRBV20-1 and TRBJ2-7; the D is unclear. The J call could be wrong; TRBJ2-5 is a better fit for the DNA end. CDR1 DFQATT and CDR2 SNEGSKA come from the germline V gene (reference sequence). The CDR3 sequence is 11 residues long. The CDR3 DNA sequence: TGCAGTGCCAACCACGGGGAGACCCAGTACTTC. This gives the protein CSANHGETQYF.

As regards this clonotype: The germline gene is not matched at one end of the junction; a read error may be the cause. This chain uses TRBV5-1 with TRBJ2-6; D might be TRBD1 or TRBD2, each matching 5 bases. The germline V gene encodes CDR1 SGHRS and CDR2 YFSETQ. The CDR3 runs to 14 residues. The CDR3 here is CASKLGAGANALTF. The DNA for the CDR3 is TGCGCCAGCAAATTGGGAGCTGGGGCCAACGCCCTGACTTTC.

This chain connects TRBV12-3 or TRBV12-4 to TRBJ2-3, with 8 bases matching TRBD2. The CDR3 extends over 17 amino acids. The junction had 11 bases not matched to a gene; V was cut back by 3 bases and J by 3 bases. The CDR3 spells CASSFRTSGIRTDTQYF. CDR3 DNA: TGTGCCAGCAGTTTCCGCACTAGCGGAATCAGAACAGATACGCAGTATTTT.

This clonotype was seen a few times. V is TRBV5-1 and J is TRBJ2-1; D uncertain. The CDR3 runs to 14 residues. Trimming took 2 bases from V and 9 from J, leaving 15 bases between them. CDR1 is SGHRS and CDR2 is YFSETQ in the germline V gene. As DNA, the CDR3 is TGCGCCAGCAGCTTCAAGACGGAAGCTGGTGAGCAGTTCTTC. Residues: CASSFKTEAGEQFF.

This clonotype was seen ten or more times. The rearrangement joins TRBV28 to TRBJ1-2, with TRBD1 identical over 7 bases. Germline trimming cut 5 bases from V and 1 base from J; bases unmatched to any gene: 10. The CDR3 contains 16 residues. Germline assignment: CDR1 MDHEN and CDR2 SYDVKM. The CDR3 DNA reads TGTGCCAGCAGTACCCGGGACAGACCGCTTAACTATGGCTACACCTTC. Its translation: CASSTRDRPLNYGYTF.

The rearrangement uses TRBV12-3 or TRBV12-4 and TRBJ1-5; 12 bases fit TRBD1. This CDR3 comprises 17 residues. The junction had 12 bases not matched to a gene; V was cut back by 6 bases and J by 6 bases. The CDR3 DNA is TGTGCCAGCAGCTTGGGGACAGGGGGCCGGGGCAGTCAGCCCCAGCATTTT. Translated, it gives CASSLGTGGRGSQPQHF.

This clonotype was counted once. This chain connects TRBV21-1 to TRBJ2-7; the DNA was not compared with TRBD1, the D call given in the table. TRBV21-1 is reported as a pseudogene. The CDR3 covers 18 residues. The CDR3 coding sequence is TGTGCCAGCAGCAAAGCCAGGGACAGGACGGTATCGTCCTACGAGCAGTACTTC. It specifies CASSKARDRTVSSYEQYF.

To note about this clonotype: The junction shows a germline mismatch at one end, possibly a read error. The chain links TRBV3-1 to TRBJ2-7; TRBD1 agrees at 7 bases. Germline lookup yields CDR1 LGHDT and CDR2 YNNKEL (reference sequence). The CDR3 is 14 residues long. The CDR3 sequence: CASGQERDSYEQYF. The CDR3, as DNA: TGTGCCAGCGGCCAAGAGAGGGACAGCTACGAGCAGTACTTC.

V usage is TRBV9 and J usage is TRBJ1-2; D is unclear. Germline V gives CDR1 SGDLS, CDR2 YYNGEE. CDR3 length: 12 amino acids. V gave up 3 bases and J gave up 7 bases, with 10 bases separating them. The CDR3 DNA sequence: TGTGCCAGCAGCGCATCGGAGGGTGGCTACACCTTC. It codes for CASSASEGGYTF.

This chain connects TRBV20-1 to TRBJ2-3, with TRBD2 matching over 7 bases. Looked up from germline, CDR1 is DFQATT and CDR2 is SNEGSKA (reference sequence). The CDR3 contains 14 residues. Unmatched junction bases numbered 10, after V lost 5 bases and J lost 5 bases. CDR3 region: CSALWRERGDTQYF. Here the CDR3 DNA reads TGCAGTGCTCTCTGGCGGGAGCGGGGAGATACGCAGTATTTT.

V is TRBV7-2 and J is TRBJ2-3; D is ambiguous. The CDR3 contains 13 residues. Trimming left V 5 bases short and J 7 bases short, with 13 bases between. Per germline, CDR1 SGHTA and CDR2 FQGNSA. The CDR3: CASSTQGRNTQYF. The CDR3 DNA follows: TGTGCCAGCAGCACCCAAGGACGCAATACGCAGTATTTT.

The CDR3 sequence: CASTHTGVNEKLFF. For the CDR3, the DNA is TGTGCCAGCACCCATACAGGGGTCAATGAAAAACTGTTTTTT. The chain couples TRBV2 to TRBJ1-4, with 7 nucleotides matching TRBD1. CDR1 and CDR2 from the germline V gene are SNHLY and FYNNEI. The ends lost 7 bases at V and 5 bases at J; junction bases unmatched: 7. The CDR3 sequence is 14 residues long.

V is TRBV28 and J is TRBJ1-4; TRBD1 agrees at 9 bases. Germline V lookup: CDR1 MDHEN, CDR2 SYDVKM. V lost 5 bases and J lost 7; bases outside the gene matches: 5. The length of the CDR3 is 14 residues. CDR3 in DNA: TGTGCCAGCAGTCTCGGGACAGGGTTTGAAAAACTGTTTTTT. This gives the protein CASSLGTGFEKLFF.

V gene TRBV5-1 combines with J gene TRBJ2-7, with 7 bases identical to TRBD1. The V gene end was trimmed by 0 bases and the J gene end by 2 bases; junction bases not matched to a gene: 5. The CDR3 contains 15 residues. Germline V CDR1 and CDR2: SGHRS, YFSETQ. The CDR3 reads CASSLEGTATYEQYF. The CDR3 DNA follows: TGCGCCAGCAGCTTGGAAGGGACAGCGACCTACGAGCAGTACTTC.

This chain connects TRBV7-9 to TRBJ2-3; a possible D gene is TRBD1 (5 bases). The CDR3 totals 15 residues. V lost 3 bases, J lost 0 bases, and 10 bases lay in between. Germline V gene data show CDR1 as SEHNR and CDR2 as FQNEAQ (reference sequence). CDR3 nucleotides: TGTGCCAGCAGCTTTTATAGGACAAGCACAGATACGCAGTATTTT. Translated: CASSFYRTSTDTQYF. The variable domain in full, completed from reference TRBV7-9 and TRBJ2-3, reads DTGVSQNPRHKITKRGQNVTFRCDPISEHNRLYWYRQTLGQGPEFLTYFQNEAQLEKSRLLSDRFSAERPKGSFSTLEIQRTEQGDSAMYLCASSFYRTSTDTQYFGPGTRLTVL.

The chain is built from TRBV11-1 and TRBJ2-3, with D possibly TRBD2 on 5 matching bases. This CDR3 spans 15 amino acids. The germline gives CDR1 SGHAT, CDR2 FQDESV (reference sequence). Trimming removed 0 bases from V and 6 bases from J, with 13 bases in between. DNA for the CDR3: TGTGCCAGCAGCTTAGCCAGGACTGGAGCCGATACGCAGTATTTT. The encoded protein is CASSLARTGADTQYF.

This sequence joins TRBV29-1 and TRBJ2-1; 9 positions agree with TRBD1. Trimming at V came to 7 bases and at J to 7 bases, leaving 5 bases not matched to a gene. The CDR3 contains 12 residues. Germline V gene data show CDR1 as SQVTM and CDR2 as ANQGSEA. CDR3 sequence reads: CSATTGGNEQFF. The CDR3 nucleotides read TGCAGCGCAACGACAGGGGGGAATGAGCAGTTCTTC.

This clonotype was observed once. The genes are TRBV7-8 and TRBJ1-6, with D hard to call. CDR1 and CDR2 from the germline V gene are SGHVS and FQNEAQ. The CDR3 totals 15 residues. V was pared by 5 bases and J by 10 bases, with 18 bases between. The CDR3 DNA reads as TGTGCCAGCAGCCCCGTTGGGTTTTCAGGATCACCCCTCCACTTT. It codes for CASSPVGFSGSPLHF. Full variable domain (remainder filled in from reference TRBV7-8 and TRBJ1-6): GAGVSQSPRYKVAKRGQDVALRCDPISGHVSLFWYQQALGQGPEFLTYFQNEAQLDKSGLPSDRFFAERPEGSVSTLKIQRTQQEDSAVYLCASSPVGFSGSPLHFGNGTRLTVT.

The chain employs TRBV29-1 and TRBJ2-5; D could derive from TRBD1 or TRBD2 (5 bases each). Germline CDR1 reads SQVTM; CDR2 reads ANQGSEA. V was shortened by 6 bases and J by 11 bases, with 16 bases between the two germline ends. CDR3 size: 11 residues. The CDR3 protein is CSVGTPREQYF. CDR3 nucleotides: TGCAGCGTGGGGACGCCCAGGGAGCAGTACTTC.

This clonotype has only a few counts. The chain recombines TRBV11-1 with TRBJ2-7, with D tentatively TRBD2 (6 bases). This CDR3 has 12 amino acids. V was shortened by 5 bases and J by 10 bases, with 15 bases between the two germline ends. Germline V gives CDR1 SGHAT, CDR2 FQDESV (reference sequence). The chain's CDR3 is CASSPGGDRQYF. The CDR3 bases are TGTGCCAGCAGCCCAGGAGGGGATAGACAGTACTTC.

The chain has TRBV20-1 and TRBJ1-2; D is possibly TRBD1 (5 bases). This CDR3 region has 14 residues. Germline CDR1 DFQATT, CDR2 SNEGSKA (reference sequence). V lost 3 bases, J lost 2 bases, and 13 bases lay in between. In nucleotides, the CDR3 is TGCAGTGCTAGTGGGGCAGAACAGAACTATGGCTACACCTTC. Translating it yields CSASGAEQNYGYTF.

This clonotype was detected a few times. This chain uses TRBV6-5 with TRBJ2-7, with a possible D match to TRBD2 (7 bases). This CDR3 is 17 amino acids long. CDR1 is MNHEY, CDR2 SVGAGI, per germline. V was shortened by 5 bases and J by 2 bases, with 22 bases between the two germline ends. CDR3 nucleotides: TGTGCCAGCAGTACCCGAGGGGGGGCAGCGCTAACCTACGAGCAGTACTTC. Its protein product is CASSTRGGAALTYEQYF.

The chain joins TRBV20-1 to TRBJ2-5; D is unclear. Germline V CDR1 and CDR2: DFQATT, SNEGSKA (reference sequence). This CDR3 spans 13 amino acids. V was trimmed by 3 bases and J by 5 bases, leaving 13 bases between them. CDR3 nucleotides: TGCAGTGCTAGGGCGTGGGGTTGGGAGACCCAGTACTTC. Translating gives CSARAWGWETQYF.

Note on this clonotype: A much larger clonotype is one base distant, so this may be a read error. The J gene is TRBJ1-5, the V gene TRBV5-1; no firm D call. This CDR3 is built from 15 residues. CDR1 is SGHRS, CDR2 YFSETQ, per germline. The CDR3 protein is CASSLEGRPNKPQHF. CDR3 coding DNA: TGCGCCAGCAGCTTGGAAGGCAGACCCAATAAGCCCCAGCATTTT.